The 21 T cell receptor beta chains listed next were all sequenced from one sample in a study of Graves' ophthalmopathy and Graves' hyperthyroidism. Amplification of TCR beta CDR3 regions used RNA transcripts. In the first round, RT-PCR was carried out with HTBI primers, and a multiplex PCR formed the second round. TCRdb re-called the multiplex PCR reads through MiXCR, storing one row per CDR3 protein. The sample holds over a million distinct CDR3 sequences, about 36% seen once. The sample consisted of peripheral blood or thyroid tissue (not recorded which). These receptors came from an adult man with Graves' hyperthyroidism.

This clonotype appeared many times. The rearrangement links TRBV7-2 to TRBJ1-4, with unresolved D. The germline V and J ends were trimmed by 0 bases and 10 bases, with 12 bases remaining between them. Germline V gene data show CDR1 as SGHTA and CDR2 as FQGNSA. The CDR3 has 14 amino acids. CDR3 loop: CASSLADPAGKLFF. The CDR3 coding sequence is TGTGCCAGCAGCTTAGCGGACCCGGCGGGAAAACTGTTTTTT.

This clonotype was seen ten or more times. The V gene is TRBV11-2, the J gene TRBJ2-7; D is perhaps TRBD1 or TRBD2 (5 bases each). V was cut by 0 bases and J by 5 bases, with 11 bases left in between. Germline V gene sequence: CDR1 SGHAT, CDR2 FQNNGV. This CDR3 spans 14 amino acids. CDR3 DNA sequence: TGTGCCAGCAGCTTAGAATGGGGACGGGACGAGCAGTACTTC. As protein: CASSLEWGRDEQYF. The full variable domain, rest sourced from reference TRBV11-2 and TRBJ2-7, is EAGVAQSPRYKIIEKRQSVAFWCNPISGHATLYWYQQILGQGPKLLIQFQNNGVVDDSQLPKDRFSAERLKGVDSTLKIQPAKLEDSAVYLCASSLEWGRDEQYFGPGTRLTVT.

The chain recombines TRBV9 with TRBJ2-5; D may be TRBD2 (6 bases). The ends were cut back, 2 bases at V and 1 base at J, with 15 bases in the middle. This CDR3 has 16 amino acids. Germline V CDR1 and CDR2: SGDLS, YYNGEE. The CDR3 protein is CASSVSRGWVQETQYF. DNA for the CDR3: TGTGCCAGCAGCGTCAGCCGGGGGTGGGTCCAAGAGACCCAGTACTTC.

This clonotype was recorded many times. The rearrangement uses TRBV12-3 or TRBV12-4 and TRBJ1-2; 9 positions agree with TRBD1. J lost 7 bases, V lost 7 bases, and 7 bases had no gene match. This CDR3 is 13 amino acids long. The CDR3 here is CASTMTGGRGYTF. CDR3 sequence (DNA): TGTGCCAGCACTATGACAGGGGGACGTGGCTACACCTTC.

At least ten counts were recorded for this clonotype. The V gene is TRBV25-1, the J gene TRBJ1-1; D ambiguous. Between the trimmed V and J ends, which lost 8 bases and 5 bases, there was a span of 9 bases. CDR1 is MGHDK, CDR2 SYGVNS, per germline. This CDR3 region has 11 residues. In nucleotides, the CDR3 is TGTGCCAGCGGAGGGTTAACTGAAGCTTTCTTT. Translation: CASGGLTEAFF.

This clonotype was observed at least ten times. The V gene is TRBV15, the J gene TRBJ1-1; no clear D. The CDR3 is made up of 13 amino acids. CDR1 LNHNV and CDR2 YYDKDF come from the germline V gene (reference sequence). V lost 0 bases to trimming and J lost 4 bases, with 6 bases between them. CDR3 DNA sequence: TGTGCCACCAGCAGAGAGCAGTTCACTGAAGCTTTCTTT. Translation: CATSREQFTEAFF. Supplemented by reference TRBV15 and TRBJ1-1, the full variable domain reads DAMVIQNPRYQVTQFGKPVTLSCSQTLNHNVMYWYQQKSSQAPKLLFHYYDKDFNNEADTPDNFQSRRPNTSFCFLDIRSPGLGDTAMYLCATSREQFTEAFFGQGTRLTVV.

In this sample, this clonotype turned up a few times. The V gene is TRBV5-1, the J gene TRBJ2-2; D not certain. The germline CDR1 and CDR2 sequences are SGHRS and YFSETQ. The germline V and J ends were trimmed by 4 bases and 0 bases, with 13 bases remaining between them. The CDR3 is 16 amino acids. The CDR3 region has the DNA TGCGCCAGCAGCGACCTTAGGCGTCCGAACACCGGGGAGCTGTTTTTT. Protein: CASSDLRRPNTGELFF.

Many counts were recorded for this clonotype. The chain has TRBV20-1 and TRBJ1-5; D possibly corresponds to TRBD1 (6 bases). The CDR3 runs 13 residues. Germline CDR1 DFQATT, CDR2 SNEGSKA (reference sequence). V was cut by 0 bases and J by 7 bases, with 10 bases left in between. CDR3 DNA: TGCAGTGCTAGAGACAGGGGACACCAGCCCCAGCATTTT. It codes for CSARDRGHQPQHF.

The sample holds many counts of this clonotype. The chain has TRBV7-6 and TRBJ2-2, with D tentatively TRBD1 (7 bases). Germline-derived CDR1 and CDR2 are SGHVS and FNYEAQ. V lost 5 bases and J lost 7, with 14 bases in between. CDR3 length equals 14 residues. CDR3 sequence (DNA): TGTGCCAGCAGCAGCGACAGGGAGGTCGGGGAGCTGTTTTTT. Translating gives CASSSDREVGELFF.

The chain links TRBV7-9 to TRBJ1-3; perhaps TRBD1 as D (5 bases). The germline gives CDR1 SEHNR, CDR2 FQNEAQ (reference sequence). Trimming removed 4 bases at V and 4 bases at J, with 23 bases between. The CDR3 loop spans 18 amino acids. CDR3 DNA sequence: TGTGCCAGCAGCTCGGGCCCACTGACAGCTCTGATCGGAAACACCATATATTTT. This codes for CASSSGPLTALIGNTIYF.

CDR3 loop: CSLGWDRAEAFF. The CDR3 DNA reads as TGCAGCTTAGGATGGGACAGGGCTGAAGCTTTCTTT. The chain couples TRBV29-1 to TRBJ1-1, with 9 bases that match TRBD1. V was clipped by 8 bases and J by 6 bases; unmatched bases: 7. Germline V gene lookup returns CDR1 SQVTM and CDR2 ANQGSEA. The CDR3 is made up of 12 amino acids.

This clonotype was seen ten or more times. The chain links TRBV5-8 to TRBJ1-4; D may be TRBD1 (5 bases). CDR1 and CDR2 (germline): SGHTS, YDEGEE. CDR3 length: 13 amino acids. V lost 10 bases to trimming and J lost 6 bases, with 16 bases between them. CDR3 DNA sequence: TGTGCCTCCCATAGGGACCGAGATGAAAAACTGTTTTTT. Encoded protein: CASHRDRDEKLFF.

In this sample, this clonotype turned up many times. CDR3 residues: CASRTLTGHNSPLHF. The CDR3 coding sequence is TGTGCCAGCAGGACCTTGACAGGACACAATTCACCCCTCCACTTT. The J gene is TRBJ1-6, the V gene TRBV12-3 or TRBV12-4; D is possibly TRBD1 (6 bases). The ends were cut back, 6 bases at V and 7 bases at J, with 16 bases in the middle. The CDR3 sequence is 15 residues long.

This clonotype was seen more than once but under ten times. The gene calls are TRBV25-1 and TRBJ1-6, with D possibly TRBD1 on 6 matching bases. This CDR3 contains 15 residues. V was trimmed by 6 bases and J by 4 bases, leaving 13 bases between them. Germline lookup yields CDR1 MGHDK and CDR2 SYGVNS. This CDR3 reads CASSPGTRYNSPLHF. CDR3 DNA sequence: TGTGCCAGCAGCCCCGGGACACGGTATAATTCACCCCTCCACTTT.

This clonotype was detected ten times or more. V and J are TRBV13 and TRBJ2-5; D might be TRBD1 or TRBD2, each matching 5 bases. This CDR3 spans 16 amino acids. V lost 6 bases and J lost 4, with 21 bases in between. Germline V gene lookup returns CDR1 PRHDT and CDR2 FYEKMQ (reference sequence). CDR3: CASSTQSGAGRETQYF. CDR3 in DNA: TGTGCCAGCAGTACCCAGAGTGGGGCAGGGAGAGAGACCCAGTACTTC.

In its sample, this clonotype was seen once. The CDR3 DNA reads as TGCGCCAGCAGCGACGGGGCCGGTGGCTACGACGAGCAGTACTTC. This encodes CASSDGAGGYDEQYF. This sequence joins TRBV5-1 and TRBJ2-7, with D perhaps being TRBD1 or TRBD2 (5 bases each). Germline V gene sequence: CDR1 SGHRS, CDR2 YFSETQ. The CDR3 loop spans 15 amino acids. V dropped 4 bases and J dropped 5 bases, with 19 bases sitting between them.

This clonotype occurred many times. The chain combines TRBV29-1 with TRBJ1-3; D is unclear. Per the germline V gene, CDR1 is SQVTM and CDR2 is ANQGSEA. With 6 bases removed from V and 0 bases from J, the gap between germline ends came to 6 bases. The CDR3 has 12 amino acids. CDR3 in amino acids: CSVISSGNTIYF. For the CDR3, the DNA is TGCAGCGTGATAAGCTCTGGAAACACCATATATTTT.

This chain links TRBV19 with TRBJ1-4; 7 bases fit TRBD1. Unmatched junction bases numbered 9, after V lost 5 bases and J lost 0 bases. Germline CDR1 is LNHDA and CDR2 is SQIVND (reference sequence). This CDR3 spans 17 amino acids. The DNA of the CDR3 is TGTGCCAGTAGTCCCCGGGACAGCCCAACAACTAATGAAAAACTGTTTTTT. Its translation: CASSPRDSPTTNEKLFF.

The V and J genes are TRBV15 and TRBJ2-5; tentative D call: TRBD2 (5 bases). The CDR3 runs 14 residues. The germline V gene has CDR1 LNHNV and CDR2 YYDKDF (reference sequence). V dropped 0 bases and J dropped 9 bases, with 14 bases sitting between them. The CDR3 DNA sequence: TGTGCCACCAGCAGAGATTCCGGAGGTGGGGCCCAGTACTTC. This translates into CATSRDSGGGAQYF.

This clonotype was counted only a few times. This rearrangement joins TRBV12-3 or TRBV12-4 to TRBJ2-7; TRBD1 matches at 9 bases. V was clipped by 5 bases and J by 1 base; unmatched bases: 9. The CDR3 totals 16 residues. The CDR3 spells CASSKGTGRHSYEQYF. CDR3 nucleotide sequence: TGTGCCAGCAGTAAGGGGACAGGGCGGCATTCCTACGAGCAGTACTTC.

This clonotype came up many times. V gene TRBV19 combines with J gene TRBJ1-1; the match to TRBD1 covers 7 bases. Trimming removed 4 bases from V and 1 base from J; junction bases left unmatched: 6. Germline CDR1 and CDR2: LNHDA and SQIVND (reference sequence). The CDR3 contains 15 residues. The CDR3 sequence is CASSRDSVGNTEAFF. The CDR3 DNA reads TGTGCCAGTAGTAGGGACAGCGTAGGGAACACTGAAGCTTTCTTT.